The 5 T cell receptor beta chains below all came from one sample that was sequenced in a study of blood T cell dynamics during melanoma immunotherapy. Some clones are missing from TCRdb's copy, which holds only in-frame ones; the method was immunoSEQ multiplex PCR. The table records 10,000 or so clones, approximately 89% of them present only once. Time point indicated: pre-treatment baseline. The sequenced sample was blood, obtained from a patient treated with checkpoint blockade. The receptors stem from a human donor with melanoma.

This chain uses TRBV18 with TRBJ1-1, with D possibly being TRBD1 (5 bases). This CDR3 spans 13 amino acids. CDR1 and CDR2 (germline): KGHSH, LQKENI. V gave up 4 bases and J gave up 3 bases, with 9 bases separating them. The CDR3 sequence: CASSQLGDTEAFF. The CDR3 coding sequence is TGTGCCAGCTCACAACTGGGGGACACTGAAGCTTTCTTT. The whole variable domain, remainder taken from reference TRBV18 and TRBJ1-1, is NAGVMQNPRHLVRRRGQEARLRCSPMKGHSHVYWYRQLPEEGLKFMVYLQKENIIDESGMPKERFSAEFPKEGPSILRIQQVVRGDSAAYFCASSQLGDTEAFFGQGTRLTVV.

The gene calls are TRBV6-5 and TRBJ2-1; D unresolved. Germline assignment: CDR1 MNHEY and CDR2 SVGAGI. V lost 6 bases and J 5 bases, leaving 11 bases between the germline ends. CDR3 size: 13 residues. CDR3 DNA: TGTGCCAGCAGAACTGGCCAGCACAATGAGCAGTTCTTC. Protein: CASRTGQHNEQFF.

The genes are TRBV4-1 and TRBJ1-5; D is unclear. Germline CDR1 MGHRA, CDR2 YSYEKL. This CDR3 spans 15 amino acids. V lost 4 bases to trimming and J lost 0 bases, with 10 bases between them. The CDR3 DNA sequence: TGCGCCAGCAGCCCCTGGTCTTATAGCAATCAGCCCCAGCATTTT. Encoded protein: CASSPWSYSNQPQHF.

V and J are TRBV5-1 and TRBJ1-3; D unclear. Germline CDR1 is SGHRS and CDR2 is YFSETQ. Trimming shortened V by 4 bases and J by 1 base, and 9 bases separated the two germline ends. The CDR3 contains 14 residues. This CDR3 reads CASSPGISGNTIYF. The CDR3 DNA reads TGCGCCAGCAGCCCGGGGATTTCTGGAAACACCATATATTTT.

This clone appeared a single time. The chain carries TRBV19 and TRBJ2-3; 7 nucleotides line up with TRBD1. The V and J ends lost 6 bases and 6 bases, in that order; junction bases with no gene match: 9. The CDR3 is 14 residues long. The germline gives CDR1 LNHDA, CDR2 SQIVND (reference sequence). CDR3 sequence (DNA): TGTGCCAGTAGACCGACAGGGAGCGATGATACGCAGTATTTT. Translating it yields CASRPTGSDDTQYF.